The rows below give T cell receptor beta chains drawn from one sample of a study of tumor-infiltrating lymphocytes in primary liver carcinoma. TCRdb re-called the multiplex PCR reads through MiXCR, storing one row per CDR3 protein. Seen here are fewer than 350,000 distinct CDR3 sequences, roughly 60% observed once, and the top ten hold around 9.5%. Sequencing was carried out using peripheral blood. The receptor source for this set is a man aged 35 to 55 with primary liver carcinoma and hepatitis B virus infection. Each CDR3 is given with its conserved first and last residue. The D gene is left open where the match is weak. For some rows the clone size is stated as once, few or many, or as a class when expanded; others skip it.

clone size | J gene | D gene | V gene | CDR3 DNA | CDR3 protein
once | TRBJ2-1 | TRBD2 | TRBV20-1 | TGCAGTGCTGGGACTAGCGGGAGTGCCTACAATGAGCAGTTCTTC | CSAGTSGSAYNEQFF
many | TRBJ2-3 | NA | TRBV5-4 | TGTGCCAGCAGCTTGGGGGGGGGCCAAACCCGAACAGATACGCAGTATTTT | CASSLGGGQTRTDTQYF
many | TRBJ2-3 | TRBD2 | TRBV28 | TGTGCCAGCAGTTGGCTAGCGGATAGCACAGATACGCAGTATTTT | CASSWLADSTDTQYF
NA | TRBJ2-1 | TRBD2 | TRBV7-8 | TGTGCCACCACGTTCCCCAAGCGGGAGGGTTTGGAGCAGTTCTTC | CATTFPKREGLEQFF
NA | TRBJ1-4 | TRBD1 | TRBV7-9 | TGTGCCAGCAGCTTATTGGAGACAGGGGCCGGAAATGAAAAACTGTTTTTT | CASSLLETGAGNEKLFF
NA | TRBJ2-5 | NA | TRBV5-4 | TGTACCAGCAGCCTCGGAGGGGTTGAAGAGACCCAGTACTTC | CTSSLGGVEETQYF
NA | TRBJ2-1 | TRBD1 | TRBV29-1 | TGCAGTGTTGATCAGGACAGGGGTTGGGGTAATGAGCAGTTCTTC | CSVDQDRGWGNEQFF
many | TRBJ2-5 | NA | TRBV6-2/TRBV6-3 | TGTGCCAGCAGTTACGTCGGAGAGACCCAGTACTTC | CASSYVGETQYF
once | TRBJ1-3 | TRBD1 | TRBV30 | TGTGCCTGGAGTATACTCGGGACAGGGGGCAAAAACACCATATATTTT | CAWSILGTGGKNTIYF
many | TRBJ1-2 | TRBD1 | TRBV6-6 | TGTGCCAGCGGACAGGGGTCTAACTATGGCTACACCTTC | CASGQGSNYGYTF
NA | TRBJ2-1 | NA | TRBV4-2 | TGTGCCAGCAGCCAAGAGAGTGGGTACAATGAGCAGTTCTTC | CASSQESGYNEQFF
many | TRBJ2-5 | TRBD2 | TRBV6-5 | TGTGCCAGCACCCCTCGGGGGGGGGAGACCCAGTACTTC | CASTPRGGETQYF
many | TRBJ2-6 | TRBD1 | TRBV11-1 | TGTGCCAGCAGCCGACAGGGTGTTGGGGCCAACGTCCTGACTTTC | CASSRQGVGANVLTF
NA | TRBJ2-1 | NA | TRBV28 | TGTGCCACCGCCCGGGCGGGCGCACTCAATGAGCAGTTCTTC | CATARAGALNEQFF
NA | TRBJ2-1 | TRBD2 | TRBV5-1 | TGCACCAGCAGCGCAAAAAGCGGGAGATCCTACAATGAGCAGTTCTTC | CTSSAKSGRSYNEQFF
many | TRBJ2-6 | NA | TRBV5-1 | TGCGCCAGCAGTATGGGTACCTCTGGGGCCAACGTCCTGACTTTC | CASSMGTSGANVLTF
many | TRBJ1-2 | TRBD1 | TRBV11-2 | TGTGCCAGCAGCTTAGACGACAGGGGGCAGAACTATGGCTACACCTTC | CASSLDDRGQNYGYTF
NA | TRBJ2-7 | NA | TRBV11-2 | TGTGCCAGCAGCTTAGAGCGGCCGCCGCAGTACTTC | CASSLERPPQYF
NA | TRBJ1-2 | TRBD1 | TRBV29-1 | TGCAGAGTTGCCCAGGGACCGACAGGGGCCCTCTATGGCTACACCTTC | CRVAQGPTGALYGYTF
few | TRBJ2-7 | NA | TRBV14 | TGTGCCAGCAGCCTCCTAACGGCGAAAGCCTACGAGCAGTACTTC | CASSLLTAKAYEQYF
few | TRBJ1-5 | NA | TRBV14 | TGTGCCAGCAGCCAAGTGGAGGAGGGGCAGGGACAGCCCCAGCATTTT | CASSQVEEGQGQPQHF
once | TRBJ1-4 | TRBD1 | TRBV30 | TGTGCCTTAACAGGGGCCCTTAATGAAAAACTGTTGTTT | CALTGALNEKLLF
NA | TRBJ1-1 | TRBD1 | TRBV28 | TGTGCCAGCAGTTCATCCCCGGGGGACAGGAACACTGAAGCTTTCTTT | CASSSSPGDRNTEAFF
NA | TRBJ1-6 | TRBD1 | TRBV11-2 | TGTGCCAGCAGCCATGGACAGGGGGTGAATTCACCCCTCCACTTT | CASSHGQGVNSPLHF
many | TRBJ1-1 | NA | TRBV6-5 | TGTGCCAGCAGTTACTCGAGGGGTCCTGAAGCTTTCTTT | CASSYSRGPEAFF
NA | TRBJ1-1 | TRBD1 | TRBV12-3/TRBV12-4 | TGTGCCGGCAGTTTAACAGGGGTTGGAGCTGAAGCTTTCTTT | CAGSLTGVGAEAFF
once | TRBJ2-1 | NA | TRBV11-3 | TGTGTCAGTAGCCCCCAGCGGGCAGGTCATGAGCAGTTCTTT | CVSSPQRAGHEQFF
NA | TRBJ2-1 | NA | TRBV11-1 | TGTGCCAGCAGCCCCGGAAAGGGTAGCTCCTACAATGAGCACTTCTTC | CASSPGKGSSYNEHFF
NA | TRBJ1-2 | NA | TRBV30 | TGTGCCTGGAGTTCACCAGAGAGGGTAAACTATGGCCACACCTTC | CAWSSPERVNYGHTF
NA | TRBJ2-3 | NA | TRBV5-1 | TGCGCCAGCAGCTTGAGAGGTGGGAATACGCAGTATTTT | CASSLRGGNTQYF
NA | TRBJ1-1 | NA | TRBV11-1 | TGTGTCGGCAGCTTAGTTGACATCTCTGAAGCTTTCTTT | CVGSLVDISEAFF
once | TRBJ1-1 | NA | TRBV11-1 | TGTGCCAGCAGCCACCTGGGGGGGCGATACACTGAAGCTCTCTTT | CASSHLGGRYTEALF
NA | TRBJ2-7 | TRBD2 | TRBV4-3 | TGTGCCAGCAGCCAAACGAGACTAGTGGGAGGGGACGAGCAGTACTTC | CASSQTRLVGGDEQYF
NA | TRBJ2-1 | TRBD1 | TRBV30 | TGTGCCTGGAGTATTCCGGACAGGGGAAATAAGCAGTTCTTC | CAWSIPDRGNKQFF
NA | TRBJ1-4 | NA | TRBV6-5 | TGTGCCAGCAGTTACTCGATATCGGGGGTGGGTGAAAAACTGTTTTTT | CASSYSISGVGEKLFF
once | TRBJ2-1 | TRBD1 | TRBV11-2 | TGTGCCAACAGCTCAGGACAGGGCTCAATCATTGAGCAGTTCTTC | CANSSGQGSIIEQFF
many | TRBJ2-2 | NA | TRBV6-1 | TGTGCCAGCAGTGAGGGGGAAACCGGGGAGCTGTTTTTT | CASSEGETGELFF
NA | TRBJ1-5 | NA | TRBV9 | TGTGCCAGCAGCGTAGCCGAGAATCAGCCCCAGCATTTT | CASSVAENQPQHF
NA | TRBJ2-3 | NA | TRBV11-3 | TGTACCACCAGCCCCGGGGGTGGGTCCAGAGATACGCAGTATTTT | CTTSPGGGSRDTQYF
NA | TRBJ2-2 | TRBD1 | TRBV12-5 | TGTGCTAGTGGTTTGACTGGACAGGGGGGGCTGTTTTTT | CASGLTGQGGLFF
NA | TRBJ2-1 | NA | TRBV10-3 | TGTGCCATCAGGGAACAGGCCGCTGGGCTGACGGATGAGCAGTTCTTC | CAIREQAAGLTDEQFF
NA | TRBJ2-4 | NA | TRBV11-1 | TGTGCCAGCAGCCGACTGGGCGGTGGGAACATTCAGTGCTTC | CASSRLGGGNIQCF
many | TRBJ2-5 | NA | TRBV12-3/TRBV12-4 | TGTGCCACAGCTCCTTCGCCGTCGGACTCAACGAGAGGGGAGACCCAGTACTTC | CATAPSPSDSTRGETQYF
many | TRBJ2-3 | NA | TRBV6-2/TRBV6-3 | TGTGCCAGCAACGGACGCACAGATACGCAGTATTTT | CASNGRTDTQYF
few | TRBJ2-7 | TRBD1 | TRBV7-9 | TGTGCCAGCAGCTTAGCCGGGACAGGGAAGTCCTACGAGCAGTACTTC | CASSLAGTGKSYEQYF
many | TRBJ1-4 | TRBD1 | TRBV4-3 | TGCGCCAGCAGCCAAGCGGGACAGGCTAATGAAAAACTGTTTTTT | CASSQAGQANEKLFF
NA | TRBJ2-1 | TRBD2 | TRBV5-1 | TGCGCCAGCAGCTTGGCTGCGGGAGGGTCCTACAATGAGCAGTTCTTC | CASSLAAGGSYNEQFF
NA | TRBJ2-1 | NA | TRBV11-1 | TGTGCCAGCACCTCATACCGAGACAGAGGCTTAAATGAACAGTTCTTC | CASTSYRDRGLNEQFF
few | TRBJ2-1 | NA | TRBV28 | TGTGCCAGCAGCCGCAGCGGCGGGGTACCCCGAAATGAGCAGTTCTTC | CASSRSGGVPRNEQFF
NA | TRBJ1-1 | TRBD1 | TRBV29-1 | TGCAGCGTTGTCGGAGGTGGGACAGCAGACACTGGAGCTTTCTTT | CSVVGGGTADTGAFF